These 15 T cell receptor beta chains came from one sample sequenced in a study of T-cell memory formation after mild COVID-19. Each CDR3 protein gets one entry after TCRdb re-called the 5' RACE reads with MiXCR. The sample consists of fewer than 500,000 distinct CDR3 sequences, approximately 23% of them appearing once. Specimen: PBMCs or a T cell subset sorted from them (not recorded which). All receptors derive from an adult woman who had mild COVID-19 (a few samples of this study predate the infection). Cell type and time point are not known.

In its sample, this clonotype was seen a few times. The CDR3 DNA follows: TGTGCCACCAGCAGCTCCTCGACAGAGCCAAATTCACCCCTCCACTTT. Residues: CATSSSSTEPNSPLHF. This chain uses TRBV15 with TRBJ1-6; a weak D match, TRBD1 (5 bases). Trimming cost V 3 bases and J 7 bases, with 16 bases left between them. The CDR3 has 16 residues. Per the germline V gene, CDR1 is LNHNV and CDR2 is YYDKDF (reference sequence). The whole variable domain, filled in from reference TRBV15 and TRBJ1-6, reads DAMVIQNPRYQVTQFGKPVTLSCSQTLNHNVMYWYQQKSSQAPKLLFHYYDKDFNNEADTPDNFQSRRPNTSFCFLDIRSPGLGDTAMYLCATSSSSTEPNSPLHFGNGTRLTVT.

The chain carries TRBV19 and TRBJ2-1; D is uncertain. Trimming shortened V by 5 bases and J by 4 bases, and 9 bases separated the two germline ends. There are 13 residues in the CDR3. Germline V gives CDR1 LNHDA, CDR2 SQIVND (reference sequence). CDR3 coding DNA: TGTGCCAGTAGTGTCTCGTTGTACAATGAGCAGTTCTTC. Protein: CASSVSLYNEQFF.

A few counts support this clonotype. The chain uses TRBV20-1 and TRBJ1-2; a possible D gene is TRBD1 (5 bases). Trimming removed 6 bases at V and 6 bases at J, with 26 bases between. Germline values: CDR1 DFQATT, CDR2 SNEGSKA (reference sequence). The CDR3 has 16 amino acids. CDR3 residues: CSALMDLTGRGDGYTF. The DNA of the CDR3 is TGCAGTGCCCTGATGGATCTTACAGGCCGAGGGGATGGCTACACCTTC.

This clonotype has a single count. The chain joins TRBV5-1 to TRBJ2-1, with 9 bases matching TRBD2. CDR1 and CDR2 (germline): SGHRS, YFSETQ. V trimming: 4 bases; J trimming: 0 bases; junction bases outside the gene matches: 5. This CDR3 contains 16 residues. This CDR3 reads CASSPPGLASYNEQFF. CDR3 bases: TGCGCCAGCAGCCCGCCGGGACTAGCCTCCTACAATGAGCAGTTCTTC.

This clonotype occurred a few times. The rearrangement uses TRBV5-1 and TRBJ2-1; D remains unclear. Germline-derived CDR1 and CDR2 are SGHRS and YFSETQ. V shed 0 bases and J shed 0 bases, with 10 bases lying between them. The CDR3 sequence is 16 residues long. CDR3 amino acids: CASSLANFGSYNEQFF. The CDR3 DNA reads TGCGCCAGCAGCTTGGCCAACTTTGGCTCCTACAATGAGCAGTTCTTC.

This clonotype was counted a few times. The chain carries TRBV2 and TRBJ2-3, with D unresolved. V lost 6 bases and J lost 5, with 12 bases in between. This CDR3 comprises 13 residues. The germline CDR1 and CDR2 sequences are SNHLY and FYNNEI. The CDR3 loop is CASRGKFGDTQYF. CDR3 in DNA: TGTGCCAGCAGAGGGAAATTTGGAGATACGCAGTATTTT.

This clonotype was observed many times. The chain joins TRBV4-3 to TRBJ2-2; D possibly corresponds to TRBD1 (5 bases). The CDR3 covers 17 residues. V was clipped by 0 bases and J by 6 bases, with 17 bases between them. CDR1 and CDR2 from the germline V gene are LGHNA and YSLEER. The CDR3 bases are TGCGCCAGCAGCCAAGAAATTCGGGCATGGGGCCCCGGGGAGCTGTTTTTT. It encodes CASSQEIRAWGPGELFF.

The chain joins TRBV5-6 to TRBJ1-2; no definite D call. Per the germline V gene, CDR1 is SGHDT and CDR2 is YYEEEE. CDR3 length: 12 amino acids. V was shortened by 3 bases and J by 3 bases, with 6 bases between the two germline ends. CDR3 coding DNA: TGTGCCAGCAGCTCAACGGACTATGGCTACACCTTC. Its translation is CASSSTDYGYTF.

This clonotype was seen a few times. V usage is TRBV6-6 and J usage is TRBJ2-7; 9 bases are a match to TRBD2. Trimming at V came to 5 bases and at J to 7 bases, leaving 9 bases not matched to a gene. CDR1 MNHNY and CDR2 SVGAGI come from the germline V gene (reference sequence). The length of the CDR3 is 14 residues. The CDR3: CASSPRGGRREQYF. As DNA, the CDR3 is TGTGCCAGCAGTCCGCGGGGGGGCCGTCGGGAGCAGTACTTC.

In DNA form, the CDR3 reads TGCAGCGTTGAAGACCAAGAGAAACAGGGGTCCTACGAGCAGTACTTC. This encodes CSVEDQEKQGSYEQYF. The chain couples TRBV29-1 to TRBJ2-7, with 7 nucleotides matching TRBD1. In germline, CDR1 is SQVTM, CDR2 ANQGSEA. V was clipped by 0 bases and J by 1 base; unmatched bases: 9. The CDR3 is 16 amino acids.

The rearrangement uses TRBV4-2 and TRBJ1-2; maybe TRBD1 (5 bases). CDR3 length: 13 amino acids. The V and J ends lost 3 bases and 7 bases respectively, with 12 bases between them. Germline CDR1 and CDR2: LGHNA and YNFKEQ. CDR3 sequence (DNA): TGTGCCAGCAGCCACCCAGGGTTGGGTGGCTACACCTTC. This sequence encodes CASSHPGLGGYTF.

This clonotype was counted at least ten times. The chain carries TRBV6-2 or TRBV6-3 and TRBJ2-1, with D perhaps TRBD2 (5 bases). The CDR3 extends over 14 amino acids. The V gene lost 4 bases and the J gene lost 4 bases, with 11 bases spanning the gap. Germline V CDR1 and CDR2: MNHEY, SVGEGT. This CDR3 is CASSLEGTYNEQFF. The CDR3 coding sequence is TGTGCCAGCAGTTTAGAGGGAACGTACAATGAGCAGTTCTTC.

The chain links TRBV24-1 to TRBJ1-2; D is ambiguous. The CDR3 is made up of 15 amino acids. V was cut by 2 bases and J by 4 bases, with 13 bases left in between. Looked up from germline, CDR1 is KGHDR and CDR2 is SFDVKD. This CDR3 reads CATSDSPTDTYGYTF. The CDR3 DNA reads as TGTGCCACCAGTGATTCACCAACAGACACCTATGGCTACACCTTC.

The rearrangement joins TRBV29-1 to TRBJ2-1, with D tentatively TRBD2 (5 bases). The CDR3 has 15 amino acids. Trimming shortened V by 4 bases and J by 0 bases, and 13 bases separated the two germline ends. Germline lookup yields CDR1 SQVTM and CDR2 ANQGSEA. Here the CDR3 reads CSVVRPADSYNEQFF. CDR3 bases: TGCAGCGTTGTTCGACCAGCGGACTCCTACAATGAGCAGTTCTTC.

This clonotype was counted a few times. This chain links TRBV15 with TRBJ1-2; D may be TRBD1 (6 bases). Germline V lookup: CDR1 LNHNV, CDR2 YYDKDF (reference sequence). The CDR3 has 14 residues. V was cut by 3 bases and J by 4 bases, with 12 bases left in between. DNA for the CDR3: TGTGCCACCAGCAGGAACCGGGACACCTATGGCTACACCTTC. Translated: CATSRNRDTYGYTF.